The next 12 T cell receptor beta chains were all read from a single sample in a study of breast tumors, draining lymph nodes, adjacent tissues. The lymph nodes were axillary draining lymph nodes from breast cancer patients. TCRdb reanalysed the multiplex PCR reads using MiXCR and keeps one entry per CDR3 protein. Of approximately 190,000 distinct CDR3 sequences listed, around 29% are singletons. The sample taken for sequencing was axillary lymph node tissue. The receptors were sampled from a female donor with breast cancer. Some clones in this sample may be carry-over from other donors' samples.

In its sample, this clonotype was seen many times. The V and J genes are TRBV3-1 and TRBJ1-5; D not resolved. Between the trimmed V and J ends, which lost 6 bases and 0 bases, there was a span of 3 bases. The CDR3 is 12 amino acids. CDR1 is LGHDT, CDR2 YNNKEL, per germline (reference sequence). In DNA, the CDR3 is TGTGCCAGCAGTAATAGCAATCAGCCCCAGCATTTT. Amino acid sequence: CASSNSNQPQHF.

With regard to this clonotype: This sequence may be a read error, since a much larger clone differs from it by one base. The chain links TRBV10-3 to TRBJ1-2; 7 nucleotides agree with TRBD1. Germline CDR1 is ENHRY and CDR2 is SYGVKD. There are 17 residues in the CDR3. CDR3 residues: CAIRELSGTEINYGCTF. CDR3 coding DNA: TGTGCCATCAGAGAGCTCTCCGGGACAGAGATCAACTATGGCTGCACCTTC.

This clonotype was recorded at least ten times. The chain recombines TRBV7-9 with TRBJ2-5; D gene uncertain. This CDR3 contains 13 residues. CDR1 is SEHNR, CDR2 FQNEAQ, per germline (reference sequence). The V end was cut by 2 bases, the J end by 6 bases, with 10 bases between. CDR3 amino acids: CASSLSRMKTQYF. CDR3 DNA sequence: TGTGCCAGCAGCTTATCGCGAATGAAGACCCAGTACTTC.

This clonotype was seen repeatedly, ten times or more. The rearrangement joins TRBV6-5 to TRBJ1-6; D remains unclear. The CDR3 sequence is 14 residues long. V lost 5 bases and J lost 0, with 5 bases in between. Germline V gene sequence: CDR1 MNHEY, CDR2 SVGAGI. CDR3 residues: CASSVFSYNSPLHF. The DNA of the CDR3 is TGTGCCAGCAGTGTGTTCTCCTATAATTCACCCCTCCACTTT.

This clonotype was seen at least ten times. This chain connects TRBV7-3 to TRBJ2-6, with TRBD1 identical over 10 bases. This CDR3 is 19 amino acids long. The J segment lost 0 bases and the V segment lost 2 bases, leaving 7 bases of the junction unmatched. Germline CDR1 and CDR2: SGHTA and FQGTGA. CDR3: CASSLWGGDRGSGANVLTF. CDR3 DNA: TGTGCCAGCAGCTTATGGGGGGGGGACAGGGGCTCTGGGGCCAACGTCCTGACTTTC.

This clonotype was counted at least ten times. The chain couples TRBV9 to TRBJ2-3, with D hard to call. V shed 4 bases and J shed 4 bases, with 10 bases lying between them. CDR3 length: 13 residues. CDR1 and CDR2 from the germline V gene are SGDLS and YYNGEE. DNA of the CDR3: TGTGCCAGCAGCCAAGGGTCGGCAGATACGCAGTATTTT. Its translation is CASSQGSADTQYF.

About this clonotype itself: The germline gene is not matched at one end of the junction; a read error may be the cause. The chain combines TRBV25-1 with TRBJ1-1; D is undetermined. The CDR3 loop spans 15 amino acids. Per germline, CDR1 MGHDK and CDR2 SYGVNS. CDR3 in DNA: TGTACCAGCTCTACTCATTACGGCCAGAACACTGAAGCTTTCTTT. Amino acids: CTSSTHYGQNTEAFF. The full variable domain, its missing parts supplied by reference TRBV25-1 and TRBJ1-1, is EADIYQTPRYLVIGTGKKITLECSQTMGHDKMYWYQQDPGMELHLIHYSYGVNSTEKGDLSSESTVSRIRTEHFPLTLESARPSHTSQYLCTSSTHYGQNTEAFFGQGTRLTVV.

This clonotype was counted many times. V gene TRBV27 combines with J gene TRBJ2-7; 9 bases align to TRBD1. Germline-derived CDR1 and CDR2 are MNHEY and SMNVEV (reference sequence). The CDR3 loop spans 12 amino acids. Losses at the gene ends were 6 bases for V and 6 bases for J; bases not matched to a gene: 3. DNA for the CDR3: TGTGCCAGCAGACAGGGGGCGGGCGAGCAGTACTTC. Its translation is CASRQGAGEQYF.

There are many counts of this clonotype. The chain uses TRBV5-1 and TRBJ2-2; 9 nucleotides match TRBD2. The CDR3 sequence is 16 residues long. Germline trimming cut 2 bases from V and 4 bases from J; bases unmatched to any gene: 6. Germline V gene data show CDR1 as SGHRS and CDR2 as YFSETQ. As DNA, the CDR3 is TGCGCCAGCAGCTTCCGGACTAGCGTAACCACCGGGGAGCTGTTTTTT. Protein: CASSFRTSVTTGELFF.

In this sample, this clonotype turned up many times. The V call is TRBV20-1, the J call TRBJ2-5; 10 nucleotides align to TRBD2. V shed 0 bases, J shed 9 bases, and the junction held 10 bases outside the gene matches. The germline CDR1 and CDR2 sequences are DFQATT and SNEGSKA (reference sequence). This CDR3 has 15 residues. The CDR3 DNA follows: TGCAGTGCTAGAGATAGGCCCGGGACTAGCGTCCCCCAGTACTTC. This translates into CSARDRPGTSVPQYF.

In the case of this clonotype: A read error may be the cause here, since a much bigger clone is one base away. The chain's CDR3 is CASSPGQGRDTIYF. CDR3 in DNA: TGTGCCAGCAGCCCAGGACAGGGTCGCGACACCATATATTTT. The V and J genes are TRBV3-1 and TRBJ1-3; 8 nucleotides match TRBD1. Trimming at V came to 4 bases and at J to 8 bases, leaving 7 bases not matched to a gene. The V gene's germline CDR1 is LGHDT and CDR2 YNNKEL (reference sequence). This CDR3 comprises 14 residues.

This clonotype was recorded many times. The J gene is TRBJ2-3, the V gene TRBV19; D is uncertain. Germline-derived CDR1 and CDR2 are LNHDA and SQIVND (reference sequence). Trimming left V 5 bases short and J 0 bases short, with 12 bases between. The CDR3 has 15 amino acids. This CDR3 reads CASSPLWGSTDTQYF. The CDR3 DNA sequence: TGTGCCAGTAGTCCCCTATGGGGTAGCACAGATACGCAGTATTTT.